The entry that follows covers one T cell receptor (beta chain) sequence. The antigen is not known. An even split of each subset's genomic DNA across several immunoSEQ plates was performed. Profiling relied on immunoSEQ multiplex PCR, and the TCRdb table lists in-frame clones only, not all of them. The table records fewer than 1 million clones, about 97% of them present only once. The data belong to a study of shared clonotypes between healthy human individuals. CDR3 size: 16 residues. The trim removed 2 bases at V and 4 bases at J, leaving 6 bases unmatched. CDR1 SGHAT and CDR2 FQNNGV come from the germline V gene. General study results and limits: Clonotypes that were shared across a few donors made up roughly 5.2% of naive CD4 clonotypes.

CD45RO-negative cells were positively selected for CCR7, leaving out terminally differentiated effector memory CD45RA+ cells. Sequencing used naive CD8+ T cells sorted from blood. The chain couples TRBV11-2 to TRBJ2-2; 8 bases are a match to TRBD2. This TCR came from a man under 40 in good health. In nucleotides, the CDR3 is TGTGCCAGCAGCTTACTTGGGACTAGTAGCACCGGGGAGCTGTTTTTT. It yields the protein CASSLLGTSSTGELFF.